The clone carrying this TCR beta chain has just one count. The data are from a study of blood T cell repertoires in COVID-19. On the study more broadly: The analysed material was cDNA or gDNA that came from T cells, B-cell-depleted T cells, or PBMCs.

Under the authors' procedure: Amplification of reference gene primers provided the estimated nucleated cell counts. The method was immunoSEQ multiplex PCR; TCRdb's version includes in-frame clones alone and lacks a portion of them. V and J calls and clone size follow that table, whereas D and trimming were derived from the DNA. Here the sample spans about 230,000 clones, around 80% being singletons. CDR1 LGHNT and CDR2 FRNRAP come from the germline V gene. V was clipped by 6 bases and J by 0 bases, with 9 bases between them. This CDR3 has 14 amino acids. This TCR came from a man aged 35 to 55 with acute or convalescent COVID-19. The sequencing input was peripheral blood. The V and J genes are TRBV12-5 and TRBJ1-3; D not certain. CDR3 amino acids: CASGLRGSGNTIYF. CDR3 DNA sequence: TGTGCTAGTGGGTTACGCGGCTCTGGAAACACCATATATTTT.